This entry describes one T cell receptor beta chain. This sample is drawn from a study of blood T cell repertoires in COVID-19. On the study more broadly: Specimens from acute and convalescent COVID-19 originated in the United States, Italy and Spain. The cDNA or gDNA used as material had been derived from T cells, B-cell-depleted T cells, or PBMCs.

The germline gives CDR1 LNHDA, CDR2 SQIVND (reference sequence). Trimming took off 4 bases at V and 4 bases at J, with 14 bases between the two ends. The CDR3 length is 15 residues. Original processing methods: Estimation of nucleated cell counts was performed using reference gene primer amplification. TCRdb keeps only in-frame clones here, not all; method: immunoSEQ multiplex PCR. That table is the source of V, J and clone size, and D and trimming were worked out from the DNA. This table has around 150,000 clones, over 80% appearing once. The specimen was peripheral blood. The clonotype was recovered from a woman between 45 and 65 years old with acute or convalescent COVID-19. The chain links TRBV19 to TRBJ1-5; D gene uncertain. The CDR3 loop reads CASSRMQRINQPQHF. The CDR3 region has the DNA TGTGCCAGTAGTAGAATGCAGAGGATTAATCAGCCCCAGCATTTT. The full variable domain, rest sourced from reference TRBV19 and TRBJ1-5, is DGGITQSPKYLFRKEGQNVTLSCEQNLNHDAMYWYRQDPGQGLRLIYYSQIVNDFQKGDIAEGYSVSREKKESFPLTVTSAQKNPTAFYLCASSRMQRINQPQHFGDGTRLSIL.